The clone carrying this T cell receptor beta chain has at least ten counts. The source of the sample is a study of human T cells and chemical hapten exposure. Overall study context: Diphenylcyclopropenone was applied weekly to patients' scalps across the roughly 25-week study.

V was shortened by 5 bases and J by 0 bases, with 11 bases between the two germline ends. This CDR3 is built from 15 residues. The germline gives CDR1 SEHNR, CDR2 FQNEAQ (reference sequence). Original handling: Per sample, the median was around 100,000 TCRs, with values from around 24,000 to 710,000. TCRdb independently ran MiXCR on the RACE reads; one entry per CDR3 protein. The V and J calls were determined by TCRdb, not by the authors. The data hold fewer than 90,000 distinct CDR3 sequences, with approximately 7% observed a single time. Time point described: patch test 2, 6 weeks after DPC sensitization. Treatment specified: therapeutic diphenylcyclopropenone sensitization with weekly scalp DPC. Donation of samples came from alopecia patients who were 18 to 70 years old and suitable for DPC.

Sequenced here: whole blood, sampled in connection with sensitization to the hapten diphenylcyclopropenone (DPC). The receptor comes from a woman aged 25 to 39 with alopecia areata. Some clones in this sample may be carry-over from other donors' samples. The rearrangement joins TRBV7-9 to TRBJ1-3; D is ambiguous. The CDR3 region has the DNA TGTGCCAGCAGCCATCGACGGGACTCTGGAAACACCATATATTTT. It encodes CASSHRRDSGNTIYF.